Sequencing of this T cell receptor (beta chain) was carried out in a study of response to subunit inactivated influenza vaccine. TCRdb processed the RT-PCR reads anew with MiXCR; each CDR3 protein has one entry. The top ten hold more than 8.5% of the sample, which has roughly 760,000 distinct CDR3 sequences, approximately 22% seen once. Study-wide findings and caveats: Authors suggested few new T cells are recruited by each seasonal influenza vaccination.

This clonotype was seen a few times. Its specificity is not known. V lost 1 base to trimming and J lost 9 bases; unmatched junction nucleotides: 14. Germline values: CDR1 SGHDN, CDR2 FVKESK. The CDR3 has 19 residues. This chain uses TRBV14 with TRBJ2-1; TRBD2 aligns across 14 bases. The sequences come from PBMCs from blood, collected about 5 days after vaccination. The sequence was collected from a man between 50 and 59 years old who received an inactivated influenza vaccine. CDR3 DNA: TGTGCCAGCAGCCAAGCCAGGACTAGCGGGAGGTTGGACCCCAGTGAGCAGTTCTTC. Residues: CASSQARTSGRLDPSEQFF.